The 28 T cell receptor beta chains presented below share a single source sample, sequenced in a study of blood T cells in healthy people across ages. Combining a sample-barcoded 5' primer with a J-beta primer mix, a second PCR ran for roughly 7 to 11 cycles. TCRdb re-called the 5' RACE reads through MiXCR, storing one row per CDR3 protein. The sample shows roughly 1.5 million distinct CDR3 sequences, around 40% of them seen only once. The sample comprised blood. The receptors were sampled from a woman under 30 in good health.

The DNA of the CDR3 is TGTGCCAGCAACGTGGGACTAGCGGGTTCCTACAATGAGCAGTACTTC. This gives the protein CASNVGLAGSYNEQYF. The chain joins TRBV27 to TRBJ2-1, with 12 bases that match TRBD2. The better agreement between TRBJ2-7 and the DNA end casts doubt on the J call. The CDR3 is 16 residues long. Germline V lookup: CDR1 MNHEY, CDR2 SMNVEV (reference sequence).

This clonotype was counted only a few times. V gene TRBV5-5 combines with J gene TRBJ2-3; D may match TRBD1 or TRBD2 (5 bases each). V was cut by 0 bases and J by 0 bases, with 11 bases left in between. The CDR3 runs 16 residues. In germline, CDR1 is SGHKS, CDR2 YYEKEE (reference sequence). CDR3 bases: TGTGCCAGCAGCTTGGCCCGGGGCCCTAGCACAGATACGCAGTATTTT. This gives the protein CASSLARGPSTDTQYF.

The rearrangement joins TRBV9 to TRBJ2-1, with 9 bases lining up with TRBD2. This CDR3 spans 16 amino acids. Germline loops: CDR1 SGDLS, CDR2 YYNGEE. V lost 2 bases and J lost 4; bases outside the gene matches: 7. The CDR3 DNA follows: TGTGCCAGCAGCGTGGGTGGACTAGCGTTTTACAATGAGCAGTTCTTC. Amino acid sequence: CASSVGGLAFYNEQFF.

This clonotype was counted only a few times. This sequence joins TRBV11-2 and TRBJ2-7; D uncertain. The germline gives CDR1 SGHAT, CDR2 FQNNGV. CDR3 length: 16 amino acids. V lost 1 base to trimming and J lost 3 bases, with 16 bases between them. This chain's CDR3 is CASSLGSRRRNYEQYF. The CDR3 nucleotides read TGTGCCAGCAGCTTAGGAAGTCGGCGGCGGAACTACGAGCAGTACTTC.

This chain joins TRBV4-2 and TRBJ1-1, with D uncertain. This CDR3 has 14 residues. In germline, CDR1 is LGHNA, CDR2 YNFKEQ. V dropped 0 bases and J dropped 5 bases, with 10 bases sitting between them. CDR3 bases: TGTGCCAGCAGCCAAGATTTAGTAGGGACTGAAGCTTTCTTT. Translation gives CASSQDLVGTEAFF.

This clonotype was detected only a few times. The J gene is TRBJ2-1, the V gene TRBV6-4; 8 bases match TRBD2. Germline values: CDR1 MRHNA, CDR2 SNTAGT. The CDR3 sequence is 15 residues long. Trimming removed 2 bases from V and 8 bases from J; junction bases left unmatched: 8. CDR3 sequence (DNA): TGTGCCAGCAGTGACGGTAGCGGGATGCCGCATGAGCAGTTCTTC. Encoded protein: CASSDGSGMPHEQFF.

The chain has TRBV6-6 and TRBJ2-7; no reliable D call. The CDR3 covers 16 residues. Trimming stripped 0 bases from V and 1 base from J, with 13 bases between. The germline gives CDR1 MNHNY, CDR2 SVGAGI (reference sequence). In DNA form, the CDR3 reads TGTGCCAGCAGTTACTCGTTGATCTACGGATCCTACGAGCAGTACTTC. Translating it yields CASSYSLIYGSYEQYF.

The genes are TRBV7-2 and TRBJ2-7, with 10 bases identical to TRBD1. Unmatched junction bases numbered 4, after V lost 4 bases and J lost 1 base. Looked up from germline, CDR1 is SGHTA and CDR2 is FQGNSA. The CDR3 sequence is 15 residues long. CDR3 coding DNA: TGTGCCAGCAGCTCCGACAGGGGGCGATCCTACGAGCAGTACTTC. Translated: CASSSDRGRSYEQYF.

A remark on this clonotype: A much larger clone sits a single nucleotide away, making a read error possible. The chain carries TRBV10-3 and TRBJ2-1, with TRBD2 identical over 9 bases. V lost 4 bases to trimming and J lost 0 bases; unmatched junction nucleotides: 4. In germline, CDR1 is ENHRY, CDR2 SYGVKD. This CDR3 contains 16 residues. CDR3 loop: CAISGSAGGSYNEQFF. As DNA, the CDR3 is TGTGCCATCAGTGGGTCAGCGGGGGGCTCCTACAATGAGCAGTTCTTC.

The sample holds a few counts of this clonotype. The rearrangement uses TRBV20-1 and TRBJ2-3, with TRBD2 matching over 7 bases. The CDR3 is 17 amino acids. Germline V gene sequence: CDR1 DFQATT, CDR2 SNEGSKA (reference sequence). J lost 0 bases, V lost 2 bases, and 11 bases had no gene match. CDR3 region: CSARQSGASPSTDTQYF. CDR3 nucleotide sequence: TGCAGTGCTAGACAGAGCGGGGCCTCTCCTAGCACAGATACGCAGTATTTT.

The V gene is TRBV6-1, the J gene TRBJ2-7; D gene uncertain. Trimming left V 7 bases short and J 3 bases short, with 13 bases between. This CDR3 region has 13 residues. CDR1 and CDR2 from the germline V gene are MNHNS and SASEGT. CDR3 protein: CASTDGPFYEQYF. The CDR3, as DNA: TGTGCCAGCACTGACGGTCCTTTCTACGAGCAGTACTTC.

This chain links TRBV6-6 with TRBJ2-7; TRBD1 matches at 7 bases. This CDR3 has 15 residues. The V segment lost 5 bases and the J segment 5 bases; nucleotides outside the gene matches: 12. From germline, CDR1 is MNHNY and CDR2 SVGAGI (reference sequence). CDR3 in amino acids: CASSHTGDGSHEQYF. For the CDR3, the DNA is TGTGCCAGCAGTCACACAGGGGATGGGTCCCACGAGCAGTACTTC.

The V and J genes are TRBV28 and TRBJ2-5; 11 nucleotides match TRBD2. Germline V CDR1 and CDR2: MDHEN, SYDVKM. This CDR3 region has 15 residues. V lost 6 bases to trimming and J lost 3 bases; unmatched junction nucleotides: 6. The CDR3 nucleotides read TGTGCCAGCAGAGCGGGACTAGCGGAAGAAGAGACCCAGTACTTC. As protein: CASRAGLAEEETQYF.

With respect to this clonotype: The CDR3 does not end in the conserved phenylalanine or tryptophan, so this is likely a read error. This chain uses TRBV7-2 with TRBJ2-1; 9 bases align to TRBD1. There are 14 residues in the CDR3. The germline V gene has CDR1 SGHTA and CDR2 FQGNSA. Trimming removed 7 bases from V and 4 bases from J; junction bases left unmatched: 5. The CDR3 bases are TGTGCCAGCAAGACAGGGGGACCTTACAATGAGCAGTTCTTA. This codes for CASKTGGPYNEQFL.

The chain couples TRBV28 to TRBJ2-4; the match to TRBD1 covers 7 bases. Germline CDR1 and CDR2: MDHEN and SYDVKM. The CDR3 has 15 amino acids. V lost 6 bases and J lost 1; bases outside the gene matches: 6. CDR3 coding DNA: TGTGCCAGCAGCCAGACAGGGATGGCCAAAAACATTCAGTACTTC. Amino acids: CASSQTGMAKNIQYF.

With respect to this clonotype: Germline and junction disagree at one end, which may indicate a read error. This CDR3 is CTSSLIPDRAYEQYF. The CDR3 nucleotides read TGTACCAGCAGCTTAATTCCCGACAGGGCCTACGAGCAGTACTTC. The rearrangement uses TRBV7-9 and TRBJ2-7, with TRBD1 identical over 7 bases. This CDR3 spans 15 amino acids. CDR1 is SEHNR, CDR2 FQNEAQ, per germline (reference sequence).

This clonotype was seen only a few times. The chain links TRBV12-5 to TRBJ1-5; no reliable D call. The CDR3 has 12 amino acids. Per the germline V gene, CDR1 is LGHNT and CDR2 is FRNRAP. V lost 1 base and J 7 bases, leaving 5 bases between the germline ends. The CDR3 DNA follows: TGTGCTAGTGGTTTGGATACCCAGCCCCAGCATTTT. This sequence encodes CASGLDTQPQHF.

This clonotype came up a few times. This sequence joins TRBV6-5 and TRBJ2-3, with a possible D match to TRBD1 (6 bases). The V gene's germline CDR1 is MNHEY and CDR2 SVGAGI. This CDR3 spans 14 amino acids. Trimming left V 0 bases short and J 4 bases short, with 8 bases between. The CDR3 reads CASSYSTGSDTQYF. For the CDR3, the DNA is TGTGCCAGCAGTTACTCAACAGGGTCAGATACGCAGTATTTT.

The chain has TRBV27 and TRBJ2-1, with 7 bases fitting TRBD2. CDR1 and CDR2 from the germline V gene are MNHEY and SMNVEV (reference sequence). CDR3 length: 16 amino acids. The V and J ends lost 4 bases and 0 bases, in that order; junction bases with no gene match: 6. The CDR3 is CASSSPGLTSYNEQFF. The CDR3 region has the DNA TGTGCCAGCAGTTCACCGGGACTAACCTCCTACAATGAGCAGTTCTTC.

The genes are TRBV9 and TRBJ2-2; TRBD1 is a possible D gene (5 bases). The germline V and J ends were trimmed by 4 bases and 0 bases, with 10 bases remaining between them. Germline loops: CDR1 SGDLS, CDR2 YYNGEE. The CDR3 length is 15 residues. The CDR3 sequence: CASSPRGPNTGELFF. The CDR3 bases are TGTGCCAGCAGCCCAAGGGGTCCGAACACCGGGGAGCTGTTTTTT. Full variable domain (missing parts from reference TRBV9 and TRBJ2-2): DSGVTQTPKHLITATGQRVTLRCSPRSGDLSVYWYQQSLDQGLQFLIQYYNGEERAKGNILERFSAQQFPDLHSELNLSSLELGDSALYFCASSPRGPNTGELFFGEGSRLTVL.

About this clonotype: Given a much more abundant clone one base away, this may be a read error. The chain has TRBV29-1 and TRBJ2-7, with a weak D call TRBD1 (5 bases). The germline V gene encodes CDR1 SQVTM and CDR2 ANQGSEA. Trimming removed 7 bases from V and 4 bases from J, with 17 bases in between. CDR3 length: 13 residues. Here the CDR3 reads CSAVDKGTYEQYF. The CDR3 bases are TGCAGCGCTGTGGACAAGGGCACATACGAGCAGTACTTC.

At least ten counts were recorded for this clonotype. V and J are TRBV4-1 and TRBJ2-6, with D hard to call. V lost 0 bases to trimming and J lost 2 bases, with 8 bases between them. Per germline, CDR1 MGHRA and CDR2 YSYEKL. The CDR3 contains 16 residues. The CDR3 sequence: CASSQDFSPGANVLTF. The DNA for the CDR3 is TGCGCCAGCAGCCAAGATTTCAGTCCTGGGGCCAACGTCCTGACTTTC.

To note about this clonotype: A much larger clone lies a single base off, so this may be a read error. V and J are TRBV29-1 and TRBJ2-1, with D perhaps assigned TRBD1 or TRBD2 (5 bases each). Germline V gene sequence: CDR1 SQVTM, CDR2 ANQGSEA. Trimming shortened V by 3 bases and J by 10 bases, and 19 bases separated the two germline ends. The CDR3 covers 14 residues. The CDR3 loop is CSVDGAPSSYEQFF. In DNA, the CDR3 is TGCAGCGTTGACGGGGCTCCTAGCTCCTACGAGCAGTTCTTC.

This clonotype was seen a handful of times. CDR3 bases: TGTGCCAGCAGCCAAGAGCGGGGGGTCGACACAGATACGCAGTATTTT. Residues: CASSQERGVDTDTQYF. The V gene is TRBV3-1, the J gene TRBJ2-3, with TRBD2 matching 8 bases. V shed 0 bases and J 2 bases; nucleotides not matched to a gene: 4. CDR3 length: 16 residues. Germline V gene sequence: CDR1 LGHDT, CDR2 YNNKEL (reference sequence).

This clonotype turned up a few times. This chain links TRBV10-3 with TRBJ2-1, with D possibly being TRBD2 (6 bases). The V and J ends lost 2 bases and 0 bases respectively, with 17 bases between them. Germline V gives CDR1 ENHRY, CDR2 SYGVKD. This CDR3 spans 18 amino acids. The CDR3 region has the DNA TGTGCCATCAGTGAGCCAGCTGGAGAGCGGGTCTCCTACAATGAGCAGTTCTTC. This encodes CAISEPAGERVSYNEQFF.

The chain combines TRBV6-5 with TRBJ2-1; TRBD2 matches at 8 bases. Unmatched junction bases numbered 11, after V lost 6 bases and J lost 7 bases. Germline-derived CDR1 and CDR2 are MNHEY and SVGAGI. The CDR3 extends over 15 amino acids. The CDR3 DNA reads TGTGCCAGCAGCCGGGGGGGCCTTGAGGTTAATGAGCAGTTCTTC. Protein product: CASSRGGLEVNEQFF.

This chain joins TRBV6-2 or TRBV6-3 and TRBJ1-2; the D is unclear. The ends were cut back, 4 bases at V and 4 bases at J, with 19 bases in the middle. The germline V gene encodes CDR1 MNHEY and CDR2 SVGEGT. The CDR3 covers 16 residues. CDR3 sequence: CASSLRSGVQGYGYTF. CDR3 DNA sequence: TGTGCCAGCAGTTTAAGGAGCGGGGTGCAAGGCTATGGCTACACCTTC.

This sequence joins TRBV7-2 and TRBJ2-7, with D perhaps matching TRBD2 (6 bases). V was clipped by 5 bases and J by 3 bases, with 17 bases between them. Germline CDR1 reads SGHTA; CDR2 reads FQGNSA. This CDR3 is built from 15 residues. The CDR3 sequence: CASSPTATSRYEQYF. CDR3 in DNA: TGTGCCAGCAGCCCCACGGCGACTAGTCGCTACGAGCAGTACTTC. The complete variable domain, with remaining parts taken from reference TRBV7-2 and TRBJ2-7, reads GAGVSQSPSNKVTEKGKDVELRCDPISGHTALYWYRQSLGQGLEFLIYFQGNSAPDKSGLPSDRFSAERTGGSVSTLTIQRTQQEDSAVYLCASSPTATSRYEQYFGPGTRLTVT.